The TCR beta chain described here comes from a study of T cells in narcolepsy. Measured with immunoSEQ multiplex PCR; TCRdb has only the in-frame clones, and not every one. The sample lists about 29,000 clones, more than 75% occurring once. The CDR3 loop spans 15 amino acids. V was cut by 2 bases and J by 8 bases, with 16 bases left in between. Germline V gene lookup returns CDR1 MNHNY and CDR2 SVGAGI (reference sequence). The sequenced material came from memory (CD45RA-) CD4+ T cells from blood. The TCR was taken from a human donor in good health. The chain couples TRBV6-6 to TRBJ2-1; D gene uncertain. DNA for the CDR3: TGTGCCAGCAGTTACCCGGTCGGAGCAATGTATGAGCAGTTCTTC. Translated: CASSYPVGAMYEQFF.